This entry lists 28 T cell receptor beta chains sequenced from one sample in a study of cytomegalovirus exposure and HLA in healthy donors. The table came from immunoSEQ multiplex PCR; TCRdb's copy has only in-frame clones and leaves some out. The table has hundreds of thousands of clones, roughly 88% seen once. Material for sequencing was PBMCs. These receptors all stem from a woman between 18 and 29 years old in good health and CMV-seronegative.

This sequence joins TRBV5-3 and TRBJ2-1, with 10 nucleotides matching TRBD1. TRBV5-3 is flagged as an ORF with uncertain function. The length of the CDR3 is 20 residues. Unmatched junction bases numbered 19, after V lost 1 base and J lost 6 bases. The CDR3 DNA is TGTGCCAGAAGCTTGTGCATAAGTTCGGGACAGGGGCCAGCTTTCAATGAGCAGTTCTTC. Protein: CARSLCISSGQGPAFNEQFF.

J is TRBJ2-4 and V is TRBV4-2; 9 nucleotides line up with TRBD2. Trimming at V came to 0 bases and at J to 2 bases, leaving 2 bases not matched to a gene. The CDR3 runs 16 residues. In germline, CDR1 is LGHNA, CDR2 YNFKEQ. Here the CDR3 reads CASSQEAGGSKNIQYF. The CDR3 DNA follows: TGTGCCAGCAGCCAAGAGGCGGGGGGGTCCAAAAACATTCAGTACTTC.

The chain carries TRBV7-8 and TRBJ1-3, with 7 bases identical to TRBD1. The CDR3 is made up of 16 amino acids. Germline V gene data show CDR1 as SGHVS and CDR2 as FQNEAQ. J lost 4 bases, V lost 6 bases, and 12 bases had no gene match. CDR3 region: CASRPLTGARGNTIYF. The CDR3 DNA reads as TGTGCCAGCAGACCTTTAACAGGGGCCAGAGGAAACACCATATATTTT.

The rearrangement links TRBV5-8 to TRBJ1-2; D may be TRBD1 (6 bases). In germline, CDR1 is SGHTS, CDR2 YDEGEE. This CDR3 comprises 13 residues. Trimming pared 2 bases from V and 6 bases from J, leaving 11 bases between. The CDR3 protein is CASSLGPGDGYTF. The CDR3 nucleotides are TGTGCCAGCAGCTTAGGTCCAGGGGATGGCTACACCTTC.

The V gene is TRBV23-1, the J gene TRBJ2-7; 8 bases agree with TRBD1. TRBV23-1 belongs to the ORF category, with a function that is uncertain. The CDR3 covers 15 residues. V gave up 3 bases and J gave up 0 bases; unmatched junction bases: 4. CDR3 bases: TGCGCCAGCAGTCAGCGGACAGGGAGCTCCTACGAGCAGTACTTC. It specifies CASSQRTGSSYEQYF.

The rearrangement links TRBV2 to TRBJ2-3; tentative D call: TRBD1 (6 bases). The germline V gene encodes CDR1 SNHLY and CDR2 FYNNEI. The V and J ends lost 5 bases and 4 bases respectively, with 16 bases between them. The CDR3 is 15 amino acids. The CDR3 region is CASSPRTAGADTQYF. CDR3 in DNA: TGTGCCAGCAGTCCCCGTACGGCAGGGGCAGATACGCAGTATTTT. Variable domain in full (rest from reference TRBV2 and TRBJ2-3): EPEVTQTPSHQVTQMGQEVILRCVPISNHLYFYWYRQILGQKVEFLVSFYNNEISEKSEIFDDQFSVERPDGSNFTLKIRSTKLEDSAMYFCASSPRTAGADTQYFGPGTRLTVL.

The rearrangement uses TRBV28 and TRBJ1-2; TRBD1 agrees at 11 bases. The CDR3 runs 14 residues. J gave up 6 bases and V 3 bases, and 3 bases lay outside the gene matches. Germline CDR1 MDHEN, CDR2 SYDVKM. As DNA, the CDR3 is TGTGCCAGCAGTTTGAGGACAGGGGGCGATGGCTACACCTTC. Translation gives CASSLRTGGDGYTF.

The chain carries TRBV9 and TRBJ2-3; 8 bases agree with TRBD1. Per germline, CDR1 SGDLS and CDR2 YYNGEE. The CDR3 is made up of 14 amino acids. V shed 0 bases, J shed 6 bases, and the junction held 3 bases outside the gene matches. CDR3: CASSVAGGRDTQYF. The CDR3 region has the DNA TGTGCCAGCAGCGTAGCAGGGGGCCGGGATACGCAGTATTTT.

The V call is TRBV2, the J call TRBJ1-2; D not certain. Germline CDR1 reads SNHLY; CDR2 reads FYNNEI. Trimming cost V 7 bases and J 0 bases, with 9 bases left between them. This CDR3 comprises 13 residues. This CDR3 is CASMAEANYGYTF. The CDR3 DNA reads as TGTGCCAGCATGGCAGAGGCTAACTATGGCTACACCTTC.

The V gene is TRBV28, the J gene TRBJ1-2, with 8 bases that match TRBD1. V dropped 5 bases and J dropped 5; count of bases not matched to a gene: 10. Germline CDR1 reads MDHEN; CDR2 reads SYDVKM. The CDR3 extends over 15 amino acids. The CDR3 loop is CASSPPPGTGYGYTF. CDR3 nucleotides: TGTGCCAGCAGTCCTCCCCCAGGGACAGGATATGGCTACACCTTC.

The chain joins TRBV6-5 to TRBJ1-5; no clear D gene. The CDR3 is 14 amino acids. In germline, CDR1 is MNHEY, CDR2 SVGAGI. With 7 bases removed from V and 5 bases from J, the gap between germline ends came to 15 bases. The CDR3 protein is CASKPSEVYQPQHF. CDR3 nucleotide sequence: TGTGCCAGCAAACCGTCGGAGGTGTATCAGCCCCAGCATTTT.

This clone was detected only once. The V call is TRBV4-1, the J call TRBJ1-5; a possible D gene is TRBD1 (5 bases). Germline values: CDR1 MGHRA, CDR2 YSYEKL. Trimming removed 2 bases at V and 1 base at J, with 18 bases between. The CDR3 extends over 18 amino acids. CDR3 in amino acids: CASSQKGRGGRSNQPQHF. Written as DNA, the CDR3 is TGCGCCAGCAGCCAAAAAGGTCGGGGGGGAAGGAGCAATCAGCCCCAGCATTTT.

The chain joins TRBV30 to TRBJ2-7; no definite D call. Trimming stripped 4 bases from V and 1 base from J, with 17 bases between. The CDR3 loop spans 15 amino acids. Per the germline V gene, CDR1 is GTSNPN and CDR2 is SVGIG (reference sequence). For the CDR3, the DNA is TGTGCCTGGACCGGTGGGCAGGCCCCATCCTACGAGCAGTACTTC. It translates to CAWTGGQAPSYEQYF. The full variable domain, completed using reference TRBV30 and TRBJ2-7, is SQTIHQWPATLVQPVGSPLSLECTVEGTSNPNLYWYRQAAGRGLQLLFYSVGIGQISSEVPQNLSASRPQDRQFILSSKKLLLSDSGFYLCAWTGGQAPSYEQYFGPGTRLTVT.

The CDR3 loop reads CASKKQGANTEAFF. DNA of the CDR3: TGTGCCAGCAAAAAGCAGGGGGCCAACACTGAAGCTTTCTTT. V usage is TRBV28 and J usage is TRBJ1-1; 8 bases match TRBD1. After removal of 7 bases from V and 2 bases from J, the junction contained 6 bases not matched to a gene. The CDR3 has 14 amino acids. CDR1 and CDR2 (germline): MDHEN, SYDVKM.

This chain joins TRBV5-6 and TRBJ2-7; 9 nucleotides line up with TRBD1. This CDR3 comprises 15 residues. Germline CDR1 and CDR2: SGHDT and YYEEEE. With V trimmed by 5 bases and J by 5 bases, 11 bases remained unmatched. The CDR3 sequence is CASRVGRDRVDEQYF. The CDR3 DNA sequence: TGTGCCAGCAGAGTAGGCCGGGACAGGGTTGACGAGCAGTACTTC.

V is TRBV4-2 and J is TRBJ2-2; 10 nucleotides align to TRBD2. The CDR3 is 16 amino acids. Germline loops: CDR1 LGHNA, CDR2 YNFKEQ. With 1 base clipped from V and 2 bases from J, the junction kept 1 base outside the gene matches. Here the CDR3 reads CASSQGLAGNTGELFF. The DNA of the CDR3 is TGTGCCAGCAGCCAAGGACTAGCGGGTAACACCGGGGAGCTGTTTTTT.

V is TRBV6-1 and J is TRBJ2-1; 10 nucleotides match TRBD2. The CDR3 totals 17 residues. Trimming removed 2 bases from V and 3 bases from J; junction bases left unmatched: 7. The germline V gene has CDR1 MNHNS and CDR2 SASEGT. The DNA for the CDR3 is TGTGCCAGCAGTGAAACTAGCGGGGCCCAATACTACAATGAGCAGTTCTTC. This gives the protein CASSETSGAQYYNEQFF.

The chain uses TRBV7-8 and TRBJ2-1; 9 bases agree with TRBD2. CDR1 is SGHVS, CDR2 FQNEAQ, per germline. With 3 bases clipped from V and 0 bases from J, the junction kept 3 bases outside the gene matches. This CDR3 region has 16 residues. CDR3 DNA: TGTGCCAGCAGCTTCCCGGGACTAGCCTCCTACAATGAGCAGTTCTTC. It translates to CASSFPGLASYNEQFF.

The CDR3 DNA is TGTGCCAGCTCATCGGTGACAGTACCCTACGAGCAGTACTTC. Protein sequence: CASSSVTVPYEQYF. J is TRBJ2-7 and V is TRBV18, with D maybe TRBD1 (5 bases). This CDR3 has 14 residues. The ends were cut back, 5 bases at V and 2 bases at J, with 13 bases in the middle. Germline lookup yields CDR1 KGHSH and CDR2 LQKENI.

CDR3: CATRGRGTTEAFF. CDR3 DNA: TGTGCCACCCGAGGAAGGGGGACCACTGAAGCTTTCTTT. The chain joins TRBV27 to TRBJ1-1; D is perhaps TRBD1 (6 bases). V lost 10 bases and J lost 4, with 16 bases in between. The length of the CDR3 is 13 residues. Germline V gene data show CDR1 as MNHEY and CDR2 as SMNVEV (reference sequence).

The chain links TRBV30 to TRBJ2-1, with TRBD2 matching over 10 bases. Germline CDR1 GTSNPN, CDR2 SVGIG (reference sequence). Trimming at V came to 0 bases and at J to 10 bases, leaving 9 bases not matched to a gene. The CDR3 length is 15 residues. The CDR3 protein is CAWSVPLAGAGEQFF. Here the CDR3 DNA reads TGTGCCTGGAGTGTTCCCCTAGCGGGAGCGGGGGAGCAGTTCTTC. Combining the CDR3 with reference TRBV30 and TRBJ2-1 gives the whole variable domain SQTIHQWPATLVQPVGSPLSLECTVEGTSNPNLYWYRQAAGRGLQLLFYSVGIGQISSEVPQNLSASRPQDRQFILSSKKLLLSDSGFYLCAWSVPLAGAGEQFFGPGTRLTVL.

This clone was detected only a few times. The chain links TRBV7-9 to TRBJ1-5; perhaps TRBD1 as D (5 bases). The CDR3 spans 16 residues. Germline-derived CDR1 and CDR2 are SEHNR and FQNEAQ (reference sequence). V was cut by 1 base and J by 2 bases, with 12 bases left in between. The CDR3: CASSLELGRGNQPQHF. The CDR3 DNA is TGTGCCAGCAGCTTAGAACTCGGCAGGGGCAATCAGCCCCAGCATTTT.

This clone was seen a handful of times. The gene calls are TRBV5-4 and TRBJ2-1; 12 bases fit TRBD2. CDR1 and CDR2 from the germline V gene are SGHNT and YYREEE (reference sequence). Trimming removed 4 bases from V and 8 bases from J; junction bases left unmatched: 10. The CDR3 consists of 16 residues. As DNA, the CDR3 is TGTGCCAGCAGCACCCGTCGGCTAGCGGGAGGGGATGAGCAGTTCTTC. This encodes CASSTRRLAGGDEQFF.

The V call is TRBV13, the J call TRBJ2-7, with TRBD2 identical over 8 bases. CDR3 size: 14 residues. Germline V gene data show CDR1 as PRHDT and CDR2 as FYEKMQ (reference sequence). V lost 1 base and J lost 2; bases outside the gene matches: 1. CDR3 coding DNA: TGTGCCAGCAGCTTAGCGGGAGGGACCTACGAGCAGTACTTC. This encodes CASSLAGGTYEQYF.

The rearrangement joins TRBV14 to TRBJ2-3; a weak D match, TRBD2 (7 bases). The CDR3 is made up of 13 amino acids. The V gene lost 6 bases and the J gene lost 3 bases, with 10 bases spanning the gap. Germline CDR1 reads SGHDN; CDR2 reads FVKESK. CDR3 in DNA: TGTGCCAGCAGGAAGGGGGGGACAGATACGCAGTATTTT. The encoded protein is CASRKGGTDTQYF.

This chain joins TRBV7-9 and TRBJ1-5, with TRBD1 as a possible D gene (6 bases). Germline lookup yields CDR1 SEHNR and CDR2 FQNEAQ (reference sequence). V gave up 4 bases and J gave up 1 base, with 11 bases separating them. This CDR3 comprises 15 residues. CDR3 sequence (DNA): TGTGCCAGCAGCTCCATACAGGGAAGCAATCAGCCCCAGCATTTT. Translated: CASSSIQGSNQPQHF.

The chain is built from TRBV29-1 and TRBJ2-1; maybe TRBD2 (5 bases). The CDR3 has 12 residues. The germline CDR1 and CDR2 sequences are SQVTM and ANQGSEA. Trimming shortened V by 3 bases and J by 7 bases, and 10 bases separated the two germline ends. Here the CDR3 DNA reads TGCAGCGTTGATGCGGGTGGTAATGAGCAGTTCTTC. Translation: CSVDAGGNEQFF.

This clone was seen more than once but under ten times. J is TRBJ2-6 and V is TRBV15, with D unresolved. The V gene lost 1 base and the J gene lost 0 bases, with 7 bases spanning the gap. CDR3 length equals 16 residues. Looked up from germline, CDR1 is LNHNV and CDR2 is YYDKDF (reference sequence). The CDR3 reads CATSRVILSGANVLTF. The DNA for the CDR3 is TGTGCCACCAGCAGAGTTATACTCTCTGGGGCCAACGTCCTGACTTTC.